Reported below is one T cell receptor beta chain. This entry comes from a study of blood T cell repertoires in COVID-19. Study-wide context: Italy, Spain and the United States were the sources of the convalescent and acute COVID-19 samples. Sources were T cells, B-cell-depleted T cells, or PBMCs; the material itself was cDNA or gDNA.

The germline CDR1 and CDR2 sequences are SGDLS and YYNGEE. CDR3 length equals 15 residues. V lost 5 bases, J lost 3 bases, and 7 bases stayed unmatched. Original processing methods: Amplifying reference gene primers gave estimates of nucleated cell counts. Here immunoSEQ multiplex PCR was the method, and the copy in TCRdb shows in-frame clones only, minus some. That table is the source of V, J and clone size, and D and trimming were worked out from the DNA. The sample holds more than 90,000 clones; about nine tenths are singletons and the top ten take 15% to 20%. This clonotype originated in a man aged 45 to 65 with acute or convalescent COVID-19. The sequencing sample was made of peripheral blood. This chain connects TRBV9 to TRBJ1-1; 10 bases are a match to TRBD1. The CDR3 is CASRETGTGDTEAFF. The CDR3, as DNA: TGTGCCAGCAGGGAAACCGGGACAGGGGACACTGAAGCTTTCTTT.